This is a list of T cell receptor beta chains from one sample in a study of identical twins. TCRdb passed the 5' RACE reads through MiXCR, listing each CDR3 protein once. Of some 330,000 distinct CDR3 sequences listed, about 10% were seen once; the top ten hold 8% to 10%. The source material was naive T cells sorted from blood. These receptors originate from a woman aged 50 to 65 in good health. Both conserved end residues are part of each CDR3. A D gene is named only where the DNA matches it firmly. Only part of the rows carry a size: once, few, many, or a class if the clone is expanded.

j_call clone_size v_call cdr3_length d_call cdr3_aa cdr3_nt
TRBJ2-3 . TRBV9 15 TRBD2 CASSATSGGRDTQYF TGTGCCAGCAGCGCGACTAGCGGGGGTAGGGATACGCAGTATTTT
TRBJ1-1 many TRBV12-5 15 . CASGAQQIMNTEAFF TGTGCTAGTGGGGCCCAACAGATCATGAACACTGAAGCTTTCTTT
TRBJ2-3 . TRBV20-1 14 . CSASWAGVASTQYF TGCAGTGCAAGTTGGGCAGGAGTTGCCAGTACGCAGTATTTT
TRBJ1-2 few TRBV4-2 16 TRBD1 CASSHLPGQGIYGYTF TGTGCCAGCAGCCACCTACCGGGACAGGGAATATATGGCTACACCTTC
TRBJ2-6 . TRBV10-2 17 . CASSDFRVTPGANVLTF TGCGCCAGCAGTGATTTCCGGGTTACACCTGGGGCCAACGTCCTGACTTTC
TRBJ2-1 few TRBV20-1 14 TRBD2 CSARRLAAYNEQFF TGCAGTGCTAGAAGACTAGCGGCCTACAATGAGCAGTTCTTC
TRBJ2-7 few TRBV20-1 14 . CSATRDLRSYEQYF TGCAGTGCTACCAGGGACTTACGATCCTACGAGCAGTACTTC
TRBJ2-1 many TRBV5-1 16 . CASSLGSAASYNEQFF TGCGCCAGCAGCTTGGGTTCCGCGGCCTCCTACAATGAGCAGTTCTTC
TRBJ2-7 few TRBV10-3 14 . CAISVGQYAYEQYF TGTGCCATCAGTGTCGGACAGTACGCCTACGAGCAGTACTTC
TRBJ2-7 many TRBV27 13 . CASSWQTGSEQYF TGTGCCAGCAGTTGGCAAACAGGGTCCGAGCAGTACTTC
TRBJ2-1 . TRBV6-6 13 . CAAADREYNEQFF TGTGCCGCAGCTGACAGAGAATACAATGAGCAGTTCTTC
TRBJ2-2 many TRBV4-1 16 TRBD2 CASSQGGGPNTGELFF TGCGCCAGCAGCCAAGGGGGGGGACCGAACACCGGGGAGCTGTTTTTT
TRBJ2-5 many TRBV11-2 12 . CASSRYQETQYF TGTGCCAGCAGCCGTTACCAAGAGACCCAGTACTTC
TRBJ2-1 . TRBV24-1 18 . CATSDLGRPGERFDEQFF TGTGCCACCAGTGATTTAGGCCGGCCGGGAGAACGGTTCGATGAGCAGTTCTTC
TRBJ2-7 few TRBV20-1 14 . CSAREGTDTYEQYF TGCAGTGCTAGAGAAGGGACGGACACCTACGAGCAGTACTTC
TRBJ2-5 few TRBV19 14 . CASGTLLPLETQYF TGTGCCAGCGGAACCTTACTCCCCCTAGAGACCCAGTACTTC
TRBJ2-7 few TRBV29-1 13 TRBD1 CSVGGQGFYEQYF TGCAGCGTGGGCGGACAGGGATTCTACGAGCAGTACTTC
TRBJ2-6 few TRBV19 19 . CASSTAGTSLDSGANVLTF TGTGCCAGTAGTACCGCCGGGACATCACTCGACTCTGGGGCCAACGTCCTGACTTTC
TRBJ2-2 few TRBV10-3 16 . CAISGLPVGGAGELFF TGTGCCATCAGTGGCCTCCCCGTAGGAGGCGCCGGGGAGCTGTTTTTT
TRBJ1-1 few TRBV18 14 . CASSPPGGLAEAFF TGTGCCAGCTCACCACCGGGTGGCCTCGCTGAAGCTTTCTTT
TRBJ2-2 . TRBV5-1 14 . CASSLRPNTGELFF TGCGCCAGCAGCCTTAGACCAAACACCGGGGAGCTGTTTTTT
TRBJ2-1 . TRBV27 14 . CASRRVGSYNEQFF TGTGCCAGTCGACGAGTAGGCTCCTACAATGAGCAGTTCTTC
TRBJ2-2 many TRBV5-1 17 TRBD2 CASSFPTSGANTGELFF TGCGCCAGCAGCTTTCCAACTAGCGGGGCGAACACCGGGGAGCTGTTTTTT
TRBJ2-7 . TRBV6-2/TRBV6-3 17 TRBD2 CASSSRLLAGVTYEQYF TGTGCCAGCAGTTCCCGCCTACTAGCGGGAGTAACCTACGAGCAGTACTTC
TRBJ2-1 many TRBV20-1 12 . CSARETDNEQFF TGCAGTGCTAGAGAGACTGACAATGAGCAGTTCTTC
TRBJ1-2 . TRBV5-1 12 TRBD1 CASSGDSYGYTF TGCGCCAGCAGCGGGGACAGCTATGGCTACACCTTC